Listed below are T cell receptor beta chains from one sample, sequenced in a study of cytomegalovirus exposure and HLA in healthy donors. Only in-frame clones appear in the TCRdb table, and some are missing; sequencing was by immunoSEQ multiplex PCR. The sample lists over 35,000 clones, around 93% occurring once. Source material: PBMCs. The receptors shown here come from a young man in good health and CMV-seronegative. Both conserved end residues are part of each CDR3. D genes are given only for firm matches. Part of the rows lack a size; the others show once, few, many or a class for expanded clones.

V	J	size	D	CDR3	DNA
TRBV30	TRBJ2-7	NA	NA	CAWSYLAYEQYF	TGTGCCTGGAGTTACCTAGCCTACGAGCAGTACTTC
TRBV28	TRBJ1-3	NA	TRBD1	CASSKPGTGGYTIYF	TGTGCCAGCAGTAAACCCGGGACAGGGGGTTACACCATATATTTT
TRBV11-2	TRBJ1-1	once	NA	CASSLRSIPQAFF	TGTGCCAGCAGCTTACGGTCCATCCCCCAAGCTTTCTTT
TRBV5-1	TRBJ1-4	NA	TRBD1	CASSPGTASEKLFF	TGCGCCAGCAGCCCCGGGACAGCTAGTGAAAAACTGTTTTTT
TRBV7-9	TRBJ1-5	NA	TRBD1	CASSPDRGGQPQHF	TGTGCCAGCAGCCCCGACAGGGGGGGTCAGCCCCAGCATTTT
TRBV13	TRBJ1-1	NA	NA	CASSFGGTEAFF	TGTGCCAGCAGCTTCGGGGGGACTGAAGCTTTCTTT
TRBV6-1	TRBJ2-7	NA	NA	CASQRTTAQDEQYF	TGTGCCAGCCAAAGGACAACCGCCCAGGACGAGCAGTACTTC
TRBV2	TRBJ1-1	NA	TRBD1	CASSFRQGNTEAFF	TGTGCCAGCAGCTTCCGACAGGGGAACACTGAAGCTTTCTTT
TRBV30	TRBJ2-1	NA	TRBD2	CAWSVVGLAERGQFF	TGTGCCTGGAGTGTCGTGGGACTAGCTGAAAGGGGGCAGTTCTTC
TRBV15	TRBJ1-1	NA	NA	CATSRVLRQNTEAFF	TGTGCCACCAGCAGAGTGTTAAGACAGAACACTGAAGCTTTCTTT
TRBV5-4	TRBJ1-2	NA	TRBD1	CASSWWTGVDGYTF	TGTGCCAGCAGCTGGTGGACAGGGGTAGATGGCTACACCTTC
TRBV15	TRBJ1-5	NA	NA	CATSIRAVGQPQHF	TGTGCCACCAGCATCAGGGCAGTAGGTCAGCCCCAGCATTTT
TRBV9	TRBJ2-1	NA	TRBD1	CASSVSGQGYNEQFF	TGTGCCAGCAGCGTATCGGGACAGGGCTACAATGAGCAGTTCTTC
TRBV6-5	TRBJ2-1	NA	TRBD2	CASSQRESFINEQFF	TGTGCCAGCAGCCAGCGGGAATCTTTTATAAATGAGCAGTTCTTC
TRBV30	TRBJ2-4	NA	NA	CAGNKDSAGKNIQYF	TGTGCCGGCAACAAAGACTCCGCGGGGAAAAACATTCAGTACTTC